What follows is one TCR beta chain and its context. Its antigen is as yet unknown. The trim removed 4 bases at V and 3 bases at J, leaving 2 bases unmatched. The V gene's germline CDR1 is SEHNR and CDR2 FQNEAQ (reference sequence). There are 14 residues in the CDR3. This sample's time point: week 23, last vaccination. Alongside topical imiquimod, each dose of vaccine comprised 300 ug of mutant IDH1 20-mer peptide. This sample was taken from a study of a mutant IDH1 vaccine in newly diagnosed glioma. Study-level information: Patients began vaccination 4-6 weeks after radiotherapy alone, or with temozolomide cycles. Treatment recipients were approximately 60% male and 37.5% female, and their mean age was around 39 years. Study-wide results and limits: Immune responses induced by the vaccine were seen in less than 95% of patients, spanning multiple MHC alleles.

This table comes from immunoSEQ multiplex PCR, and its TCRdb copy is limited to in-frame clones, with some not included. The table includes roughly 45,000 clones, 65% to 85% detected once. The chain uses TRBV7-9 and TRBJ1-1, with 10 bases matching TRBD1. Sequences were derived from PBMCs, sampled from a glioma patient whose treatment included an IDH1 peptide vaccine. The sequence was collected from a woman under 30 with glioma. Some clones in this sample may be carry-over from other donors' samples. The CDR3: CASSSGQGDTEAFF. CDR3 nucleotide sequence: TGTGCCAGCAGCTCCGGACAGGGGGACACTGAAGCTTTCTTT.